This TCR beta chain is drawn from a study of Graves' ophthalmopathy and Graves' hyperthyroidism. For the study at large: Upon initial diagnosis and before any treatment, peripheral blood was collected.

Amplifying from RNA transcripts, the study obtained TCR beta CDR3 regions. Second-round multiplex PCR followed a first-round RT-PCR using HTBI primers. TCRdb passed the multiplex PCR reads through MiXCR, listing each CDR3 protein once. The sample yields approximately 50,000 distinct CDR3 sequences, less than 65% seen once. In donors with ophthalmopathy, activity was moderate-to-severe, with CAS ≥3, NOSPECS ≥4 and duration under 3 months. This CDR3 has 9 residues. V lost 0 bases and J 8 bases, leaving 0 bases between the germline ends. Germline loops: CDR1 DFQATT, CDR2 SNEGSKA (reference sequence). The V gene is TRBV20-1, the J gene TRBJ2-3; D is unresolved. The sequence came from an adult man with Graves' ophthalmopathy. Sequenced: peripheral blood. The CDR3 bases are TGCAGTGCTAGAGATACGCAGTATTTT. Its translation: CSARDTQYF.